What follows describes a single T cell receptor (beta chain). In the same sample, other DNA sequences code for this CDR3. Using immunoSEQ multiplex PCR, the repertoire was profiled, and TCRdb retains in-frame clones only, with some absent. Of 48,000 or so clones detected, approximately 80% appear once; the ten largest clones hold approximately 8.2%. Sample time point: peripheral blood 6 weeks after treatment start. Locally advanced or metastatic urothelial carcinoma affected the patients. These data originate in a study of PD-L1 blockade in urothelial cancer. Study overall: Atezolizumab (1,200 mg intravenously every 3 weeks) began around 2014 for patients. Bladder-origin urothelial cancer in males described twenty-five of the 29 patients.

This clonotype was sampled from a man aged 65 to 79 with urothelial cancer. This material consisted of PBMCs, taken around atezolizumab (anti-PD-L1) treatment.

CDR3 region: CASSPSSNQPQHF. Written as DNA, the CDR3 is TGTGCCAGCTCACCCAGTAGCAATCAGCCCCAGCATTTT. This rearrangement joins TRBV18 to TRBJ1-5; D gene uncertain. The germline V and J ends were trimmed by 3 bases and 0 bases, with 3 bases remaining between them. The CDR3 totals 13 residues. Germline CDR1 is KGHSH and CDR2 is LQKENI.